This TCR beta chain was sequenced in a study of blood T cells in healthy people across ages. Alongside a J-beta primer mix, a sample-barcoded 5' primer served in a second PCR lasting about 7 to 11 cycles. All cDNA molecules were each tagged by a template-switch adaptor with 12 random nucleotides. One entry per CDR3 protein, called by TCRdb with MiXCR from the 5' RACE reads. Altogether 1.5 million to 2 million distinct CDR3 sequences are present, roughly two fifths being singletons, with the ten largest covering about 21%. Whole-study findings and limits: No one knew whether donors had CMV, which possibly confounded expanded clonotype changes.

In the case of this clonotype: Antigen unknown.

Sequenced: blood. This sequence was found in a human donor in good health.

CDR3: CASSLLRQGRETQYF. The CDR3 coding sequence is TGTGCCAGCAGCTTACTACGACAGGGACGGGAGACCCAGTACTTC. This chain links TRBV7-2 with TRBJ2-5, with 7 positions matching TRBD1. CDR3 size: 15 residues. V shed 2 bases and J 5 bases; nucleotides not matched to a gene: 8. The germline V gene encodes CDR1 SGHTA and CDR2 FQGNSA.